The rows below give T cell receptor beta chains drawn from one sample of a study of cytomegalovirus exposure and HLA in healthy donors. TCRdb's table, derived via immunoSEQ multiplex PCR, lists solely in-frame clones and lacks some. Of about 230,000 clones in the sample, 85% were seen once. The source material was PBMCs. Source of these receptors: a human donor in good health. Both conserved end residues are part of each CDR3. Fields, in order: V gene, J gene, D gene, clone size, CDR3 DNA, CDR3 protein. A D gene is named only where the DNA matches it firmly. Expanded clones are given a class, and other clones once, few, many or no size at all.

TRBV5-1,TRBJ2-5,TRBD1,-,TGCGCCAGCAGCCCGGGACAGGGGGAGACCCAGTACTTC,CASSPGQGETQYF
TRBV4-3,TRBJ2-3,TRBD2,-,TGCGCCAGCAGCCAAGGAGAGCGGGGCTCGGTTGATACGCAGTATTTT,CASSQGERGSVDTQYF
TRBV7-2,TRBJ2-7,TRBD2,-,TGTGCCAGCAGCTTAACTAGCGGGAGGAACTACGAGCAGTACTTC,CASSLTSGRNYEQYF
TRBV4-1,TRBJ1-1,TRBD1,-,TGCGCCAGCAGACCGACTTTGACAGGGGATAGGAACACTGAAGCTTTCTTT,CASRPTLTGDRNTEAFF
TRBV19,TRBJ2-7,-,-,TGTGCCAGTAGAGACCCTTTGCGGCACCCGGGCGAGCAGTACTTC,CASRDPLRHPGEQYF
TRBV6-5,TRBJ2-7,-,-,TGTGCCAGCAGTTACCGGGGGGCAGGGTCCTACGAGCAGTACTTC,CASSYRGAGSYEQYF
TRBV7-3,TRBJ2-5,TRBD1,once,TGTGCCAGCAGCTTAGGGACAGGGGAGACCCAGTACTTC,CASSLGTGETQYF
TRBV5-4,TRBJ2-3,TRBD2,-,TGTGCCAGCAGCTTGGCCGGAGTAGCGGGGGGAGGAGATACGCAGTATTTT,CASSLAGVAGGGDTQYF
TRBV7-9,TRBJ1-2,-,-,TGTGCCAGCAGCTTAGAGGACACGGGCTATGGCTACACCTTC,CASSLEDTGYGYTF
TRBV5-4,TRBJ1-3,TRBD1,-,TGTGCCAGCAGCTTAGGACAGGCTGGAAACACCATATATTTT,CASSLGQAGNTIYF
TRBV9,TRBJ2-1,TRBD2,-,TGTGCCAGCAGCGCTGAGCGACTAGCGGTTTACAATGAGCAGTTCTTC,CASSAERLAVYNEQFF
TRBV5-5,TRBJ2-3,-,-,TGTGCCAGCAGCTTGGGAGGCTCAAAACCCCACACAGATACGCAGTATTTT,CASSLGGSKPHTDTQYF
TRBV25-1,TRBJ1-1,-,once,TGTGCCAGCAGCGACCTCAGGGTATTTACTGAAGCTTTCTTT,CASSDLRVFTEAFF
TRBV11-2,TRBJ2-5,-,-,TGTGCCAGCAGCGTACAGGGCTGGGGGGAGACCCAGTACTTC,CASSVQGWGETQYF
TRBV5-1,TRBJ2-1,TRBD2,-,TGCGCCAGCAGCCTGACCGTGGGACTAGCGGGAGGCCTTGGGCAGTTCTTC,CASSLTVGLAGGLGQFF
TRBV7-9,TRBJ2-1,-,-,TGTGCCAGCAGCACGAAGGGGACAACCTGGGGGGGTGAGCAGTTCTTC,CASSTKGTTWGGEQFF
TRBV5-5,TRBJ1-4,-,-,TGTGCCAGCAGCTGGGGCTTGGGAGGAGGGAATGAAAAACTGTTTTTT,CASSWGLGGGNEKLFF
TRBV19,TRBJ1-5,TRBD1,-,TGTGCCAGTAGTATGTCTGGGACAGGCGTCAATCAGCCCCAGCATTTT,CASSMSGTGVNQPQHF
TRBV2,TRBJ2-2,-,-,TGTGCCAGCAGTGACTTTTCGGGCACCGGGGAGCTGTTTTTT,CASSDFSGTGELFF
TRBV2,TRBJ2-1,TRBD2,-,TGTGCCAGCTATGTATCGGATTCCGGGACTAGCTTCGGGGACAATGAGCAGTTCTTC,CASYVSDSGTSFGDNEQFF
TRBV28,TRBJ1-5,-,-,TGTGCCAGCAGTTCTACAGACAGTAGCAATCAGCCCCAGCATTTT,CASSSTDSSNQPQHF
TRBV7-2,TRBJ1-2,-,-,TGTGCCAGCAGCCGGGGACACCCTGGGAACTATGGCTACACCTTC,CASSRGHPGNYGYTF
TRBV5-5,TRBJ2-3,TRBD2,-,TGTGCCAGCAGCGCCGGGACTAGCGGGACCACAGATACGCAGTATTTT,CASSAGTSGTTDTQYF
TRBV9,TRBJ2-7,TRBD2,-,TGTGCCAGCAGCCTGACGGGACTAGCGGGAGAGCAGTACTTC,CASSLTGLAGEQYF
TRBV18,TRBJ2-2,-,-,TGTGCCAGCTCACCCTCGAACACCGGGGAGCTGTTTTTT,CASSPSNTGELFF
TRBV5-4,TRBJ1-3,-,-,TGTGCCAGCAGCTTGGGAGGGGGACACTCAAACACCATATATTTT,CASSLGGGHSNTIYF
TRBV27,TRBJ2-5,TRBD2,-,TGTGCCAGCACATATAGCGGGAGGAACCAAGAGACCCAGTACTTC,CASTYSGRNQETQYF
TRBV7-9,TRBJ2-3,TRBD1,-,TGTGCCAGCAGCTTACGTACTGACAGGGGGGCAGATACGCAGTATTTT,CASSLRTDRGADTQYF
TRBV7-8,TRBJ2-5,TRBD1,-,TGTGCCAGCAGCTTAGCGCCCCGACAGGGGAGTCAGTACTTC,CASSLAPRQGSQYF
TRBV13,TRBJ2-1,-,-,TGTGCCAGCAGCAGACCCAGAGGGGAGCAGTTCTTC,CASSRPRGEQFF
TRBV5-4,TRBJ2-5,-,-,TGTGCCAGCAGCTTGGGATCGGGGTCCCAAGAGACCCAGTACTTC,CASSLGSGSQETQYF
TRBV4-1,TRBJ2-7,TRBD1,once,TGCGCCAGCAGCCAAGATCGGCTCCGGGACAGGGGGCGCGAGCAGTACTTC,CASSQDRLRDRGREQYF
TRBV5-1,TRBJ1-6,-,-,TGCGCCAGCAGCTTTGACAATAGAAATTCACCCCTCCACTTT,CASSFDNRNSPLHF
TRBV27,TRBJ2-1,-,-,TGTGCCAGCAGTTTAGGAGGGATCTACAATGAGCAGTTCTTC,CASSLGGIYNEQFF
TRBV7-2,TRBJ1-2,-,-,TGTGCCAGCAGCTACCGGGGACAACCTAACTATGGCTACACCTTC,CASSYRGQPNYGYTF
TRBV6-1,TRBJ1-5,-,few,TGTGCCAGCAGTGTACAGGGCGCAAATCAGCCCCAGCATTTT,CASSVQGANQPQHF
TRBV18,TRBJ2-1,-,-,TGTGCCAGCTCACGCCCGAACTCTGGCGGTGAGCAGTTCTTC,CASSRPNSGGEQFF
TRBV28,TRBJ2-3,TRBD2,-,TGTGCCAGCAGCGGCCGGGGGGGATGGGCTGCAGATACGCAGTATTTT,CASSGRGGWAADTQYF
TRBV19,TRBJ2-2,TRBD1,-,TGTGCCAGTAGTTCCGTGATTTGGGACAGCGATAGAGCGAACACCGGGGAGCTGTTTTTT,CASSSVIWDSDRANTGELFF
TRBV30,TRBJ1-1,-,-,TGTGCCTCATCACAGAACACTGAAGCTTTCTTT,CASSQNTEAFF
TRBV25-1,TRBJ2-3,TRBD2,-,TGTGCCAGCAGTATCATGCTGGGGACTAGTAAAGATACGCAGTATTTT,CASSIMLGTSKDTQYF
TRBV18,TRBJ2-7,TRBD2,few,TGTGCCAGCTCGCCAGGGACTAGCGGGAGGGTCGAGCAGTACTTC,CASSPGTSGRVEQYF
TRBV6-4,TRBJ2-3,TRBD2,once,TGTGCCAGCAGTGCGGGAGGGAGGACAGATACGCAGTATTTT,CASSAGGRTDTQYF
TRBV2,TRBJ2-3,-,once,TGTGCCAGCAGTGACGGTAGTATATCTAGCACAGATACGCAGTATTTT,CASSDGSISSTDTQYF
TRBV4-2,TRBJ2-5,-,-,TGTGCCAGCAGCCAAGATAGTGGCGGGCCGAGGCTCCAAGAGACCCAGTACTTC,CASSQDSGGPRLQETQYF
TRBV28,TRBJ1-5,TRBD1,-,TGTGCCAGCAGTAGTGGACAGGGTAAGAATCAGCCCCAGCATTTT,CASSSGQGKNQPQHF
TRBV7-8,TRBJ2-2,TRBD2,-,TGTGCCAGCAGCTCGGGACTAGCGGGGAACACCGGGGAGCTGTTTTTT,CASSSGLAGNTGELFF
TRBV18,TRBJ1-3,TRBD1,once,TGTGCCAGCTCACCATGGGACAGGGGTATAACCGGAAACACCATATATTTT,CASSPWDRGITGNTIYF
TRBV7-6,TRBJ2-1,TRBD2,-,TGTGCCAGCAGCTTTAGGACTAGCGGGAGGAATGAGCAGTTCTTC,CASSFRTSGRNEQFF
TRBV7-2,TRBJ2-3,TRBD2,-,TGTGCCAGCAGCTTAGCCCCGGGACTAGCGACGGATACGCAGTATTTT,CASSLAPGLATDTQYF
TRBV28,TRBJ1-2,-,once,TGTGCCAGCAGTTTATGGACAAATAACTATGGCTACACCTTC,CASSLWTNNYGYTF
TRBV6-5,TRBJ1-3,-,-,TGTGCCAGCGCCAGGGGAGGGGGGGGAAACACCATATATTTT,CASARGGGGNTIYF
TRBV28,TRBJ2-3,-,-,TGTGCCAGCAGCGGACTCCTAACTAGCACAGATACGCAGTATTTT,CASSGLLTSTDTQYF
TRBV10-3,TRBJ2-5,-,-,TGTGCCATCAGTGAAAACGGGACCCAGTACTTC,CAISENGTQYF
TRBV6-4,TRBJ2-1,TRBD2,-,TGTGCCAGCGGAAAAAGCGGGGAGGTCGATGAGCAGTTCTTC,CASGKSGEVDEQFF
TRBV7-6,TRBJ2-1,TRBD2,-,TGTGCCAGCAGCTTCCTAGCGGGAGGGCCGAGGAATGAGCAGTTCTTC,CASSFLAGGPRNEQFF
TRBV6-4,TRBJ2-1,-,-,TGTGCCAGCAGTGACTCTCGTAGTCCCCTGTTCTTC,CASSDSRSPLFF
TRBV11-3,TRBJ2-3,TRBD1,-,TGTGCCAGCAGCCCGACAGGGGACACAGATACGCAGTATTTT,CASSPTGDTDTQYF
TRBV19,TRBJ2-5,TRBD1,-,TGTGCCAGTAGTTCCCGGGACAGGGGTCAAGAGACCCAGTACTTC,CASSSRDRGQETQYF